This entry lists 5 T cell receptor beta chains sequenced from one sample in a study of graft-versus-host responses after intestinal transplantation. The table came from immunoSEQ multiplex PCR; TCRdb's copy has only in-frame clones and leaves some out. The sample shows under 85,000 clones, over 85% of them seen only once. The antigens for these receptors are not known. Sample: unstimulated CD8+ T cells sorted from spleen or lymph node cells, taken before intestinal transplant. The source of these receptors is a human donor who received an intestinal transplant.

CDR3 nucleotide sequence: TGTGCCTGGAGCAGGGCCTCAACTAATGAAAAACTGTTTTTT. Translating gives CAWSRASTNEKLFF. V and J are TRBV30 and TRBJ1-4, with D tentatively TRBD1 (5 bases). Per germline, CDR1 GTSNPN and CDR2 SVGIG (reference sequence). The CDR3 has 14 residues. V lost 3 bases and J 0 bases, leaving 8 bases between the germline ends.

The chain couples TRBV4-1 to TRBJ1-2; D not certain. Trimming stripped 3 bases from V and 6 bases from J, with 8 bases between. The CDR3 runs 12 residues. Germline CDR1 is MGHRA and CDR2 is YSYEKL. CDR3: CASSHGLNGYTF. The CDR3 nucleotides read TGCGCCAGCAGCCACGGACTAAATGGCTACACCTTC.

CDR3 sequence (DNA): TGTGCCAGCAGTTTAGGAGGGACCCCGAACACCGGGGAGCTGTTTTTT. Its translation is CASSLGGTPNTGELFF. This chain connects TRBV27 to TRBJ2-2; maybe TRBD2 (6 bases). The CDR3 consists of 16 residues. Trimming left V 2 bases short and J 0 bases short, with 10 bases between. Germline V gene lookup returns CDR1 MNHEY and CDR2 SMNVEV (reference sequence).

The CDR3 loop is CASTGGSYNEQFF. The CDR3 DNA follows: TGTGCCAGCACAGGGGGTTCCTACAATGAGCAGTTCTTC. The rearrangement joins TRBV6-1 to TRBJ2-1, with 7 bases identical to TRBD1. This CDR3 is built from 13 residues. Germline V gives CDR1 MNHNS, CDR2 SASEGT. V was clipped by 7 bases and J by 1 base; unmatched bases: 1.

The chain joins TRBV9 to TRBJ2-5; 10 bases agree with TRBD2. This CDR3 is built from 17 residues. V trimming: 3 bases; J trimming: 5 bases; junction bases outside the gene matches: 13. Germline assignment: CDR1 SGDLS and CDR2 YYNGEE. CDR3 in DNA: TGTGCCAGCAGCGAGGCGGCTAGCGGGAGTCTGGGGGAGACCCAGTACTTC. Its protein is CASSEAASGSLGETQYF.